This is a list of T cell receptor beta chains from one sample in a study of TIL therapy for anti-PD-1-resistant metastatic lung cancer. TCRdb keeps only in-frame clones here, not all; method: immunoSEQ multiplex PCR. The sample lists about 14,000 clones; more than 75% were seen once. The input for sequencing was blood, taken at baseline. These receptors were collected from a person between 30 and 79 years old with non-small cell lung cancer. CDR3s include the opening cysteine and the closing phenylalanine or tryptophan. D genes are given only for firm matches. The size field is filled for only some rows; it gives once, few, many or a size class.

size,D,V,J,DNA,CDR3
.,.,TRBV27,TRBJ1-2,TGTGCCAGCAGTTTATCGGGGTATGGCTACACCTTC,CASSLSGYGYTF
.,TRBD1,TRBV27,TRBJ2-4,TGTGCCAGTCGAACCGGGACAGGGGCAAACATTCAGTACTTC,CASRTGTGANIQYF
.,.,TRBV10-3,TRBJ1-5,TGTGCCATCAGTGAGGATTGGTTGGAGGGCAATCAGCCCCAGCATTTT,CAISEDWLEGNQPQHF
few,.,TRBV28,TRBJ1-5,TGTGCCAGCAGTCCTGCCAACGGGTTAATCGAGCCCCAGCATTTT,CASSPANGLIEPQHF
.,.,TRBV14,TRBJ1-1,TGTGCCAGCAGCCATGAAGACAGGCCGAACACTGAAGCTTTCTTT,CASSHEDRPNTEAFF
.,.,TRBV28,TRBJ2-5,TGTGCCAGCAGTTTAAGTTCCGGACTGCAGGCAGGAGAGACCCAGTACTTC,CASSLSSGLQAGETQYF
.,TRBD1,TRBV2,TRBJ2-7,TGTGCCAGCGTCCGGACAGGGGGCGGGTACGAGCAGTACTTC,CASVRTGGGYEQYF
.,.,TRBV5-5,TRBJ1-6,TGTGCCAGCAGCTTGTTGAGCTTTGGGGGACTGAATAATTCACCCCTCCACTTT,CASSLLSFGGLNNSPLHF
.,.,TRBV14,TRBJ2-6,TGTGCCAGCAGCCAAGATGCGCTGGGAACAGTCTCTGGGGCCAACGTCCTGACTTTC,CASSQDALGTVSGANVLTF
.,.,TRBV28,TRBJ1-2,TGTGCCAGCAGTGTTCGCCCCCAGAACTATGGCTACACCTTC,CASSVRPQNYGYTF
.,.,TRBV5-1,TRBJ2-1,TGCGCCAGCAGCCCGAAGGGGACGACGGCTAATGAGCAGTTCTTC,CASSPKGTTANEQFF
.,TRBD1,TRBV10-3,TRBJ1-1,TGTGCCATCAGTGAGTCGGGACAGTCGAACACTGAAGCTTTCTTT,CAISESGQSNTEAFF
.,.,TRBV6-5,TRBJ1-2,TGTGCCAGCAGAATTCGTCGAAATACCCATGGCTACACCTTC,CASRIRRNTHGYTF
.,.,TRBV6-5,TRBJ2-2,TGTGCCAGCAGTTACACGGGAGTGAACACCGGGGAGCTGTTTTTT,CASSYTGVNTGELFF
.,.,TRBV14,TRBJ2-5,TGTGCCAGCAGCCAAGATTGGTACAGGGAAAAACAAGAGACCCAGTACTTC,CASSQDWYREKQETQYF
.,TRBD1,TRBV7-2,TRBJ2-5,TGTGCCAGCACCCCAACAGGGGCGCAGACCCAGTACTTC,CASTPTGAQTQYF
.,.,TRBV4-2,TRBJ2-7,TGTGCCAGCAGCCAAGATCCGCCGGCAGGGCCCTACTACGAGCAGTACTTC,CASSQDPPAGPYYEQYF
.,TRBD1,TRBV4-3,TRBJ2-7,TGCGCCAGCAGCCAAGAAGTTCCCTCGACAGGGTCGGTTTACGAGCAGTACTTC,CASSQEVPSTGSVYEQYF
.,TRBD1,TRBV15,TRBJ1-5,TGTGCCACCAGCAGAGACATTGGGACAGAGTATCAGCCCCAGCATTTT,CATSRDIGTEYQPQHF
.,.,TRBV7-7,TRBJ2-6,TGTGCCAGCAGCCCGACCAGGGTTTCCCTCTCTGGGGCCAACGTCCTGACTTTC,CASSPTRVSLSGANVLTF
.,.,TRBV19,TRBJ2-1,TGTGCCAGTAGTCAAGTTCAGTCCTACAATGAGCAGTTCTTC,CASSQVQSYNEQFF
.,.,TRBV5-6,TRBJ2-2,TGTGCCAGCAGCTTGGTACAGGGACCGAACACCGGGGAGCTGTTTTTT,CASSLVQGPNTGELFF
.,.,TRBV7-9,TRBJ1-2,TGTGCCAGCAGCTTAGAGCGCTATGGCTACACCTTC,CASSLERYGYTF
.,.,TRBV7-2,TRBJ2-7,TGTGCCAGCAGCTTAGATTCACGGACACGGGGCGAGCAGTACTTC,CASSLDSRTRGEQYF
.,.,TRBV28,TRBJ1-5,TGTGCCAGCAGTCCCATGCGCAATCAGCCCCAGCATTTT,CASSPMRNQPQHF
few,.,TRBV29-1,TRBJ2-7,TGCAGCGTTGAGCTCCAGAGCTCCTACGAGCAGTACTTC,CSVELQSSYEQYF
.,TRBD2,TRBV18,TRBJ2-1,TGTGCCAGCTCCCAAACTAGCGGGGGGAACAATGAGCAGTTCTTC,CASSQTSGGNNEQFF
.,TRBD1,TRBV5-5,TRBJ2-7,TGTGCCAGCAGCTCTGACAGGGGGTACGAGCAGTACTTC,CASSSDRGYEQYF
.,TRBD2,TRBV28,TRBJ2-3,TGTGCCAGCAGTTTCTTAGCGGGAACAGATACGCAGTATTTT,CASSFLAGTDTQYF
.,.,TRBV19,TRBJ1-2,TGTGCCAGTAGTAGGCAGGGGAATGGCTACACCTTC,CASSRQGNGYTF
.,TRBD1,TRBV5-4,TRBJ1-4,TGTGCCAGCAGTATGGACAGGATGGCTGAAAAACTGTTTTTT,CASSMDRMAEKLFF
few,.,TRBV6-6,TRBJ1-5,TGTGCCAGCAGTTCGTCGACAGCGTATCAGCCCCAGCATTTT,CASSSSTAYQPQHF
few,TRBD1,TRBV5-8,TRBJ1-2,TGTGCCAGCAGCCCCCGCAGGGGGCTTAACTACACCTTC,CASSPRRGLNYTF
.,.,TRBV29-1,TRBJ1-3,TGCAGCGCCGCGGCAGACTTGGCTGGAAACACCATATATTTT,CSAAADLAGNTIYF
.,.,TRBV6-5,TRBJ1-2,TGTGCCAGCAGTTACGGCGGAGACTATGGCTACACCTTC,CASSYGGDYGYTF
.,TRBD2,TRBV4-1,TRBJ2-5,TGCGCCAGCAGCCAGGCAAGACTAGCGGGAGGGGGAGAGACCCAGTACTTC,CASSQARLAGGGETQYF
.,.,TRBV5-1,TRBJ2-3,TGCGCCAGCAGCTTGAGGGTAGGCAGGGGAACAGATACGCAGTATTTT,CASSLRVGRGTDTQYF
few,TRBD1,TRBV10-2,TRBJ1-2,TGCGCCAGCAGAGAGATGGGACAGGACTATGGCTACACCTTC,CASREMGQDYGYTF
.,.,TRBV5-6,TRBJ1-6,TGTGCCAGCAGGCCGGGGGGTTTCTCCTATAATTCACCCCTCCACTTT,CASRPGGFSYNSPLHF
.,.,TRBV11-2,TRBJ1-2,TGTGCCAGCAGCTTAAACGGCCTCATACGCCTGGGGCGCACCTTC,CASSLNGLIRLGRTF
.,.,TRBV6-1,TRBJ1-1,TGTGCCAGCAGTGCCAGCCCGAGGTTGAACACTGAAGCTTTCTTT,CASSASPRLNTEAFF
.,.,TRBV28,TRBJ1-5,TGTGCCAGCACCTTTACCAATCAGCCCCAGCATTTT,CASTFTNQPQHF
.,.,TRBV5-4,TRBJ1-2,TGTGCCAGCAGCCCGCAGGTCGGAGGGGGCTATGGCTACACCTTC,CASSPQVGGGYGYTF
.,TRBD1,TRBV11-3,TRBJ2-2,TGTGCCAGCAGCTCGGGACAGGGAACCAACACCGGGGAGCTGTTTTTT,CASSSGQGTNTGELFF
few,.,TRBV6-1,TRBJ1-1,TGTGCCAGCAGTGGAAGACTAACTGAAGCTTTCTTT,CASSGRLTEAFF
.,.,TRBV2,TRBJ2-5,TGTGCCAGCAGTGAGGACTCGCGGGGAACCCAGTACTTC,CASSEDSRGTQYF
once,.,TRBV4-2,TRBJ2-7,TGTGCCAGCAGCCTTTTGGAGGGACAGTCCTACGAGCAGTACTTC,CASSLLEGQSYEQYF
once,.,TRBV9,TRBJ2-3,TGTGCCAGCAGCGTAGAAGGGAATGGCTGGGGGAGCACAGATACGCAGTATTTT,CASSVEGNGWGSTDTQYF
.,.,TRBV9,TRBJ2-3,TGTGCCAGCAGCGTAGGCAGGGGAGGGGGACTTAGCACAGATACGCAGTATTTT,CASSVGRGGGLSTDTQYF
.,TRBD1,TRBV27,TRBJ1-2,TGTGCCAGCAGTTTAGGTCCACAGGGGTATGGCTACACCTTC,CASSLGPQGYGYTF
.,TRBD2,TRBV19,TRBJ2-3,TGTGCCAGTAGTGCGGGGGGAGGCACAGATACGCAGTATTTT,CASSAGGGTDTQYF
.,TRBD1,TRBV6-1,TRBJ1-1,TGTGCCAGCAAGACAGGGGGCTTGAACACTGAAGCTTTCTTT,CASKTGGLNTEAFF
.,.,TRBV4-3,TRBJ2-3,TGCGCCAGCAGCCAAGCTTTTCCTTCCAGGACAGATACGCAGTATTTT,CASSQAFPSRTDTQYF
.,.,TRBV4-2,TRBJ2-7,TGTGCCAGCAGCTCGAGGGGGGCAGTTACCTACGAGCAGTACTTC,CASSSRGAVTYEQYF
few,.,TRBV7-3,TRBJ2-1,TGTGCCAGCAGCCCTCACCCCGAGACCAGAGGTGAGCAGTTCTTC,CASSPHPETRGEQFF
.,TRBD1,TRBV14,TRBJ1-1,TGTGCCAGCAGCCTTGGGACAGCCCCAAACACTGAAGCTTTCTTT,CASSLGTAPNTEAFF
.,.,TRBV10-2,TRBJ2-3,TGCGCCAGCAGTTTTAGCACAGATACGCAGTATTTT,CASSFSTDTQYF